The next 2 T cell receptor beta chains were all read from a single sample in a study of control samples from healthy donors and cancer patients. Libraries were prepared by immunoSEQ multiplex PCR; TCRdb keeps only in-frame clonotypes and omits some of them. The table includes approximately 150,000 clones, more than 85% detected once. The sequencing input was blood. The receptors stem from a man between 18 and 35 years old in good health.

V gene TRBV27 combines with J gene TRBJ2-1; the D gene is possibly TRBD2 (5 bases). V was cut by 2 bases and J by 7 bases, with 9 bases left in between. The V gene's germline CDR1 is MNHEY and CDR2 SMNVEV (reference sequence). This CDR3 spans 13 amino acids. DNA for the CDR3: TGTGCCAGCAGTTTAAGCGGCTGGAATGAGCAGTTCTTC. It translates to CASSLSGWNEQFF.

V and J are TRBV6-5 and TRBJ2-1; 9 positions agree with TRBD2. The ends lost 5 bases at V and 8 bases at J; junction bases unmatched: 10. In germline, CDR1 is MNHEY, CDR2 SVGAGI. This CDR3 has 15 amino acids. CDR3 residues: CASSKLSGRGDEQFF. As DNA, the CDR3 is TGTGCCAGCAGTAAGCTTAGCGGGAGAGGCGATGAGCAGTTCTTC.